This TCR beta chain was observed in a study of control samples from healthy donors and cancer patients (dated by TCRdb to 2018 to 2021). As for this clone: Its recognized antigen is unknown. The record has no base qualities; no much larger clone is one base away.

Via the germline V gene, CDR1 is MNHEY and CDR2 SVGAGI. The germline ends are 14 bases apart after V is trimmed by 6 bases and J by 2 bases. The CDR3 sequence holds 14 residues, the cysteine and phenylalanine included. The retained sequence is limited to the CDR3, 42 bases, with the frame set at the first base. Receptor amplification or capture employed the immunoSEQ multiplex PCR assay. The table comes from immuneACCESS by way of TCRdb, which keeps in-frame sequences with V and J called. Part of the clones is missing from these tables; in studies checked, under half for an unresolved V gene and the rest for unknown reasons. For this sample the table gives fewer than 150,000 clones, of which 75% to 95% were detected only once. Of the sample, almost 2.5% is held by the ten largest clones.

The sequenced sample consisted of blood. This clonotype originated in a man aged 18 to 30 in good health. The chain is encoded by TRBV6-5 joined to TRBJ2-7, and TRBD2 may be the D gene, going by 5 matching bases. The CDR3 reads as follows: CASSPPRAPYEQYF. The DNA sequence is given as TGTGCCAGCAGCCCCCCGCGGGCCCCCTACGAGCAGTACTTC.